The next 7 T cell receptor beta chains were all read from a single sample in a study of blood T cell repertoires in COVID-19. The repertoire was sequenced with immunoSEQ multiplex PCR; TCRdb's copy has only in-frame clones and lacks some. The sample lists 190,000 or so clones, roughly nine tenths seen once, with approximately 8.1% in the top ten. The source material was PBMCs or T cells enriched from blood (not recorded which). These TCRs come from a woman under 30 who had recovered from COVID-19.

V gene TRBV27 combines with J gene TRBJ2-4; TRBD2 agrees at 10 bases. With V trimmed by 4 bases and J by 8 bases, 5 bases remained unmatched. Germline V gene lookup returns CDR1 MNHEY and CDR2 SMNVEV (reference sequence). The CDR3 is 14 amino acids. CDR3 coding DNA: TGTGCCAGCAGTTCAAGCGGGGGGGCCCACATTCAGTACTTC. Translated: CASSSSGGAHIQYF.

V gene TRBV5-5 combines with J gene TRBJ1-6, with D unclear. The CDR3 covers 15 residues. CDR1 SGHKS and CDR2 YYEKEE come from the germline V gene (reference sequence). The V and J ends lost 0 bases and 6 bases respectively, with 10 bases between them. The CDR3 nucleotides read TGTGCCAGCAGCTTGGACTCCGGAGGTAATTCACCCCTCCACTTT. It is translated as CASSLDSGGNSPLHF.

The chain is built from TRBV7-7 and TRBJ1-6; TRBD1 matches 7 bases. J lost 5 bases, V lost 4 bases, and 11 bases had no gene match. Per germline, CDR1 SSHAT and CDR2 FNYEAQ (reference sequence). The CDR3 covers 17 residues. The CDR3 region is CASSYSDRAIHNSPLHF. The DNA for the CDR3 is TGTGCCAGCAGCTACTCCGACAGGGCGATTCATAATTCACCCCTCCACTTT.

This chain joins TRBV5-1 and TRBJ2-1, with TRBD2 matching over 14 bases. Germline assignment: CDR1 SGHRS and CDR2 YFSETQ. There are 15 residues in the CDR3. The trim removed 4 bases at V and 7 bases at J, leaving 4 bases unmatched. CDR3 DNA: TGCGCCAGCAGCGACGGGACTAGCGGGGGTAATGAGCAGTTCTTC. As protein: CASSDGTSGGNEQFF.

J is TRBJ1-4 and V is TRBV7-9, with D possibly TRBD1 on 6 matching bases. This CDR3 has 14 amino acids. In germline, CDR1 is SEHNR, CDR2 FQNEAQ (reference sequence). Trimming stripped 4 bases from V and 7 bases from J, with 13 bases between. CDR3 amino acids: CASSSPGQLEKLFF. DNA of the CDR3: TGTGCCAGCAGCTCCCCCGGACAGCTTGAAAAACTGTTTTTT. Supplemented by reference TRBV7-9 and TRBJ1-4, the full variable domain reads DTGVSQNPRHKITKRGQNVTFRCDPISEHNRLYWYRQTLGQGPEFLTYFQNEAQLEKSRLLSDRFSAERPKGSFSTLEIQRTEQGDSAMYLCASSSPGQLEKLFFGSGTQLSVL.

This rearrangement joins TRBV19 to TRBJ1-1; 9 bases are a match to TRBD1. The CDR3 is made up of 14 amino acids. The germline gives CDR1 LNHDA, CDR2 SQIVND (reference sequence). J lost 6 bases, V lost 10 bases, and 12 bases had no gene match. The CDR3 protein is CATKQGATKAEAFF. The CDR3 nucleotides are TGTGCCACCAAACAGGGGGCAACAAAGGCTGAAGCTTTCTTT.

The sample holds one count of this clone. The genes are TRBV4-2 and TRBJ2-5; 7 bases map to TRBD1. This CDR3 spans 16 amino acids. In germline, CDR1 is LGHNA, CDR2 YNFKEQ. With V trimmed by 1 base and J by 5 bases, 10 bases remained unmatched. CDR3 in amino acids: CASSQGKTGSLETQYF. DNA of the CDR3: TGTGCCAGCAGCCAAGGAAAGACAGGGAGTCTTGAGACCCAGTACTTC.